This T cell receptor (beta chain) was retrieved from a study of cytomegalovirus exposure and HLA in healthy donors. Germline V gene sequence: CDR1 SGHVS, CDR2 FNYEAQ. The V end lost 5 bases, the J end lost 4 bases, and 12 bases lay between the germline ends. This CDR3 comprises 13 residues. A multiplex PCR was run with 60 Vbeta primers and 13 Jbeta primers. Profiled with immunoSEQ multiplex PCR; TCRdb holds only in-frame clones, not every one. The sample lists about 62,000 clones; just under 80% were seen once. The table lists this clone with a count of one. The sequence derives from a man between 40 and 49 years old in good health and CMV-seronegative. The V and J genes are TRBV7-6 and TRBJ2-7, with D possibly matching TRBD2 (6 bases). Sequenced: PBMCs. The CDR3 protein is CASSGGGPYEQYF. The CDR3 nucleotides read TGTGCCAGCAGCGGGGGAGGACCGTACGAGCAGTACTTC. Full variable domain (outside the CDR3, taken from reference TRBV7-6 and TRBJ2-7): GAGVSQSPRYKVTKRGQDVALRCDPISGHVSLYWYRQALGQGPEFLTYFNYEAQQDKSGLPNDRFSAERPEGSISTLTIQRTEQRDSAMYRCASSGGGPYEQYFGPGTRLTVT.